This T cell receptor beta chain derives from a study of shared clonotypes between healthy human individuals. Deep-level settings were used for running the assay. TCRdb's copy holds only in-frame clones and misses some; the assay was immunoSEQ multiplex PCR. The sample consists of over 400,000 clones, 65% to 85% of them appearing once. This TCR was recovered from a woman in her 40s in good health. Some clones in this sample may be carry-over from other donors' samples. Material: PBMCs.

The CDR3 nucleotides are TGTGCCAGCAGCCCCCGGCCCTGGACAGGAGAGCAGTTCTTC. Its protein product is CASSPRPWTGEQFF. This chain uses TRBV7-2 with TRBJ2-1; TRBD1 matches at 7 bases. Germline-derived CDR1 and CDR2 are SGHTA and FQGNSA. This CDR3 has 14 amino acids. V shed 5 bases and J 10 bases; nucleotides not matched to a gene: 11.